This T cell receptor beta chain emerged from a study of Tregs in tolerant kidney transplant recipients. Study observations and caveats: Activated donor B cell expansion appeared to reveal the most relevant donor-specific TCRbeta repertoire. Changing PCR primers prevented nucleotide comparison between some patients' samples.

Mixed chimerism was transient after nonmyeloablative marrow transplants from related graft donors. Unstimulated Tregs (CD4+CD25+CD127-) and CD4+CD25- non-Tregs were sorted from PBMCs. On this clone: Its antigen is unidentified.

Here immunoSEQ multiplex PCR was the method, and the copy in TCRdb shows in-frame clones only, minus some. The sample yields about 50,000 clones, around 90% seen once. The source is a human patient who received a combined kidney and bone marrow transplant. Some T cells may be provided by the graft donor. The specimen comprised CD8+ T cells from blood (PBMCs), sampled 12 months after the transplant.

Here the CDR3 DNA reads TGTGCCAGCAGGTACACAGGCAGCTATGGCTACACCTTC. Encoded protein: CASRYTGSYGYTF. The chain has TRBV27 and TRBJ1-2, with TRBD1 as a possible D gene (5 bases). This CDR3 spans 13 amino acids. With 6 bases removed from V and 4 bases from J, the gap between germline ends came to 12 bases. CDR1 and CDR2 from the germline V gene are MNHEY and SMNVEV (reference sequence).